This entry lists 11 T cell receptor beta chains sequenced from one sample in a study of radiation and T cells in renal cell carcinoma. Documented time point: blood 2 weeks post-SBRT. Treatment: 15 Gy SBRT to primary tumor, nephrectomy 4 weeks later. This table comes from immunoSEQ multiplex PCR, and its TCRdb copy is limited to in-frame clones, with some not included. The profile shows roughly 60,000 clones, just over 75% of them singletons. The sequenced sample was blood, obtained from a patient whose treatment included radiotherapy and nephrectomy. The receptors stem from a man between 60 and 70 years old with renal cell carcinoma.

The J gene is TRBJ1-2, the V gene TRBV11-2, with D tentatively TRBD1 (5 bases). The germline V and J ends were trimmed by 5 bases and 9 bases, with 16 bases remaining between them. CDR3 size: 13 residues. Per germline, CDR1 SGHAT and CDR2 FQNNGV. Written as DNA, the CDR3 is TGTGCCAGCAGCCCAAGCAGGGAAGGTAGCTACACCTTC. This sequence encodes CASSPSREGSYTF.

The chain is built from TRBV6-1 and TRBJ1-5, with 9 bases fitting TRBD1. This CDR3 is built from 19 residues. CDR1 is MNHNS and CDR2 is SASEGT in the germline V gene. Trimming took 0 bases from V and 2 from J; bases not matched to a gene: 11. CDR3 nucleotides: TGTGCCAGCAGTGAAGCGCAGAACAGGGGGCTCTGGGGCAATCAGCCCCAGCATTTT. This gives the protein CASSEAQNRGLWGNQPQHF.

The chain uses TRBV27 and TRBJ2-5; unclear D gene. V dropped 3 bases and J dropped 0 bases, with 5 bases sitting between them. This CDR3 is built from 13 residues. Per germline, CDR1 MNHEY and CDR2 SMNVEV (reference sequence). CDR3 loop: CASSFAYQETQYF. The DNA for the CDR3 is TGTGCCAGCAGTTTTGCTTACCAAGAGACCCAGTACTTC.

This chain's CDR3 is CASSTRSNQPQHF. As DNA, the CDR3 is TGTGCCAGCAGCACAAGGAGCAATCAGCCCCAGCATTTT. The chain couples TRBV6-1 to TRBJ1-5; D gene unclear. The V gene's germline CDR1 is MNHNS and CDR2 SASEGT. This CDR3 spans 13 amino acids. The V end was cut by 6 bases, the J end by 1 base, with 7 bases between.

The rearrangement uses TRBV7-9 and TRBJ2-1; D unclear. The CDR3 extends over 15 amino acids. V shed 1 base and J shed 5 bases, with 12 bases lying between them. CDR1 and CDR2 (germline): SEHNR, FQNEAQ (reference sequence). Here the CDR3 reads CASSLGRSTDNEQFF. The CDR3 DNA reads TGTGCCAGCAGCTTAGGTCGGTCTACGGACAATGAGCAGTTCTTC.

This chain connects TRBV6-5 to TRBJ1-2; TRBD1 aligns across 8 bases. From germline, CDR1 is MNHEY and CDR2 SVGAGI. Trimming removed 5 bases from V and 2 bases from J; junction bases left unmatched: 1. CDR3 size: 13 residues. The CDR3 DNA sequence: TGTGCCAGCAGTCGGGACAGGAACTATGGCTACACCTTC. Encoded protein: CASSRDRNYGYTF.

The CDR3 nucleotides are TGTGCCAGCTCACGGGGAAAGAACACTGAAGCTTTCTTT. The encoded protein is CASSRGKNTEAFF. V gene TRBV18 combines with J gene TRBJ1-1; D unresolved. Germline lookup yields CDR1 KGHSH and CDR2 LQKENI. V lost 4 bases, J lost 1 base, and 7 bases lay in between. CDR3 length: 13 residues.

This chain connects TRBV2 to TRBJ2-3; no firm D call. The CDR3 is 16 amino acids. V was cut by 8 bases and J by 0 bases, with 18 bases left in between. From germline, CDR1 is SNHLY and CDR2 FYNNEI. CDR3 amino acids: CASEWAVTPSTDTQYF. In DNA form, the CDR3 reads TGTGCCAGCGAATGGGCCGTAACGCCTAGCACAGATACGCAGTATTTT.

The V call is TRBV18, the J call TRBJ2-1; D tentatively fits TRBD1 or TRBD2 (5 bases each). The CDR3 loop spans 12 amino acids. Between the trimmed V and J ends, which lost 5 bases and 9 bases, there was a span of 11 bases. The germline V gene encodes CDR1 KGHSH and CDR2 LQKENI. The CDR3, as DNA: TGTGCCAGCTCATCTAGTGGGGGTGAGCAGTTCTTC. Its protein product is CASSSSGGEQFF.

This clone turned up a few times. The chain couples TRBV7-9 to TRBJ1-2; D might be TRBD1 (6 bases). V lost 2 bases to trimming and J lost 8 bases, with 15 bases between them. The CDR3 has 14 residues. Per the germline V gene, CDR1 is SEHNR and CDR2 is FQNEAQ (reference sequence). CDR3 nucleotides: TGTGCCAGCAGCTTAAACAGGGAGGCGCCCGGCTACACCTTC. This encodes CASSLNREAPGYTF.

Only one count was recorded for this clone. V is TRBV7-6 and J is TRBJ2-3; 7 nucleotides match TRBD1. The CDR3 runs 15 residues. J gave up 2 bases and V 5 bases, and 7 bases lay outside the gene matches. The germline V gene has CDR1 SGHVS and CDR2 FNYEAQ. The CDR3 spells CASSIRDRTTDTQYF. In nucleotides, the CDR3 is TGTGCCAGCAGCATAAGGGACAGAACCACAGATACGCAGTATTTT.